These 18 T cell receptor beta chains were all obtained from the same sample, sequenced in a study of cytomegalovirus exposure and HLA in healthy donors. Amplification used 60 Vbeta primers and 13 Jbeta primers. Some clones are missing from TCRdb's copy, which holds only in-frame ones; the method was immunoSEQ multiplex PCR. The sample carries 200,000 to 250,000 clones, around 86% recorded once. Specimen: PBMCs. The receptors here all came from a woman between 50 and 59 years old in good health and CMV-seropositive.

The chain employs TRBV5-8 and TRBJ1-1; 9 nucleotides line up with TRBD1. The CDR3 has 16 amino acids. Germline CDR1 SGHTS, CDR2 YDEGEE. The J segment lost 2 bases and the V segment lost 0 bases, leaving 5 bases of the junction unmatched. CDR3 bases: TGTGCCAGCAGCTTGGACAGGGGGCGAAGAAACACTGAAGCTTTCTTT. Translation: CASSLDRGRRNTEAFF.

This chain uses TRBV19 with TRBJ2-3, with 9 bases aligning to TRBD2. The ends lost 3 bases at V and 2 bases at J; junction bases unmatched: 3. CDR3 size: 15 residues. Germline V gene data show CDR1 as LNHDA and CDR2 as SQIVND (reference sequence). The CDR3 DNA is TGTGCCAGTAGTATTGCTAGCGGGGCCACAGATACGCAGTATTTT. Protein sequence: CASSIASGATDTQYF.

CDR3: CASSIQGSSYNEQFF. CDR3 sequence (DNA): TGTGCCAGTAGTATTCAGGGTAGCTCCTACAATGAGCAGTTCTTC. The gene calls are TRBV19 and TRBJ2-1; D perhaps matches TRBD1 (5 bases). The V end lost 3 bases, the J end lost 0 bases, and 9 bases lay between the germline ends. Germline lookup yields CDR1 LNHDA and CDR2 SQIVND (reference sequence). The CDR3 covers 15 residues.

The V gene is TRBV7-6, the J gene TRBJ2-3; no definite D call. Germline lookup yields CDR1 SGHVS and CDR2 FNYEAQ. The germline V and J ends were trimmed by 2 bases and 1 base, with 4 bases remaining between them. The CDR3 runs 13 residues. CDR3 sequence (DNA): TGTGCCAGCAGCTTATCAGGCACAGATACGCAGTATTTT. This codes for CASSLSGTDTQYF.

Concerning this clone: The junction shows a germline mismatch at one end, possibly a read error. The chain links TRBV6-5 to TRBJ1-1; D may be TRBD1 (5 bases). Germline CDR1 is MNHEY and CDR2 is SVGAGI. CDR3 length equals 15 residues. CDR3 sequence: CASGYSLTGTTEAFF. CDR3 bases: TGTGCCAGCGGTTACTCTCTTACAGGTACCACTGAAGCTTTCTTT.

In this sample, this clone turned up once. The chain couples TRBV19 to TRBJ1-2, with D possibly matching TRBD1 (6 bases). Looked up from germline, CDR1 is LNHDA and CDR2 is SQIVND (reference sequence). This CDR3 comprises 12 residues. The V and J ends lost 10 bases and 0 bases respectively, with 9 bases between them. Here the CDR3 DNA reads TGTGCCACGAACAGGGCTAACTATGGCTACACCTTC. Translating gives CATNRANYGYTF.

The V and J genes are TRBV12-5 and TRBJ2-7; D is unclear. V dropped 3 bases and J dropped 10 bases, with 10 bases sitting between them. Germline CDR1 and CDR2: LGHNT and FRNRAP. This CDR3 has 11 residues. CDR3 bases: TGTGCTAGTGGTTTAGCCTTAAATCAGTACTTC. Protein: CASGLALNQYF.

CDR3 loop: CASSGGGRPNWITEAFF. The CDR3 DNA is TGTGCCAGCTCCGGGGGAGGGCGGCCTAATTGGATCACTGAAGCTTTCTTT. The gene calls are TRBV27 and TRBJ1-1, with a weak D call TRBD1 (5 bases). Per the germline V gene, CDR1 is MNHEY and CDR2 is SMNVEV (reference sequence). V lost 8 bases to trimming and J lost 4 bases, with 26 bases between them. This CDR3 is built from 17 residues.

This chain uses TRBV21-1 with TRBJ1-5; the table's TRBD1 call for D was not verified on the DNA. TRBV21-1 corresponds to a pseudogene. This CDR3 region has 17 residues. The DNA of the CDR3 is TGTGCCAACCAAGAGACAGGGGTACTTTATAGCAATCAGCCCCAGCATTTT. This gives the protein CANQETGVLYSNQPQHF.

V is TRBV2 and J is TRBJ2-1, with 8 bases that match TRBD2. The germline V gene encodes CDR1 SNHLY and CDR2 FYNNEI. Losses at the gene ends were 9 bases for V and 9 bases for J; bases not matched to a gene: 13. CDR3 length: 14 residues. For the CDR3, the DNA is TGTGCCAGTTCGGGGGGGCTGGGGTTGATTGAGCAGTTCTTC. Its translation: CASSGGLGLIEQFF.

The rearrangement links TRBV7-2 to TRBJ2-2, with TRBD2 matching over 8 bases. The CDR3 has 16 amino acids. V was pared by 4 bases and J by 4 bases, with 8 bases of the junction left unmatched. Germline V gives CDR1 SGHTA, CDR2 FQGNSA. CDR3 protein: CASSSPSLAGTGELFF. The CDR3 region has the DNA TGTGCCAGCAGCTCCCCCAGCCTAGCGGGCACCGGGGAGCTGTTTTTT.

This clone was seen ten or more times. Here the CDR3 reads CAWSGGRGGSTDTQYF. CDR3 DNA: TGTGCCTGGAGTGGCGGCAGAGGGGGCAGCACAGATACGCAGTATTTT. This rearrangement joins TRBV30 to TRBJ2-3, with 7 bases aligning to TRBD1. Germline V gene data show CDR1 as GTSNPN and CDR2 as SVGIG (reference sequence). This CDR3 comprises 16 residues. Unmatched junction bases numbered 7, after V lost 1 base and J lost 0 bases. The entire variable domain, with the rest obtained from reference TRBV30 and TRBJ2-3, is as follows: SQTIHQWPATLVQPVGSPLSLECTVEGTSNPNLYWYRQAAGRGLQLLFYSVGIGQISSEVPQNLSASRPQDRQFILSSKKLLLSDSGFYLCAWSGGRGGSTDTQYFGPGTRLTVL.

The chain links TRBV30 to TRBJ2-5; 7 positions match TRBD1. Trimming removed 7 bases from V and 1 base from J; junction bases left unmatched: 3. CDR1 is GTSNPN, CDR2 SVGIG, per germline (reference sequence). CDR3 length equals 12 residues. CDR3 protein: CALDRSQETQYF. In nucleotides, the CDR3 is TGTGCCTTGGACAGGTCCCAAGAGACCCAGTACTTC. Looking up the rest from reference TRBV30 and TRBJ2-5 gives the full variable domain: SQTIHQWPATLVQPVGSPLSLECTVEGTSNPNLYWYRQAAGRGLQLLFYSVGIGQISSEVPQNLSASRPQDRQFILSSKKLLLSDSGFYLCALDRSQETQYFGPGTRLLVL.

This rearrangement joins TRBV29-1 to TRBJ1-2; perhaps TRBD1 as D (6 bases). The CDR3 is made up of 14 amino acids. Trimming pared 5 bases from V and 6 bases from J, leaving 19 bases between. The germline V gene has CDR1 SQVTM and CDR2 ANQGSEA. The DNA of the CDR3 is TGCAGCGTTTTCGACAGGCAACGAAAGAATGGCTACACCTTC. Translation: CSVFDRQRKNGYTF.

The DNA for the CDR3 is TGTGCCAGCAGCCCACTAGCGGGGGGGTACAATGAGCAGTTCTTC. Amino acids: CASSPLAGGYNEQFF. This chain links TRBV11-1 with TRBJ2-1; 13 bases fit TRBD2. Germline assignment: CDR1 SGHAT and CDR2 FQDESV (reference sequence). The junction had 2 bases not matched to a gene; V was cut back by 5 bases and J by 4 bases. The CDR3 has 15 residues.

V gene TRBV7-9 combines with J gene TRBJ1-2, with TRBD1 matching 10 bases. Germline loops: CDR1 SEHNR, CDR2 FQNEAQ (reference sequence). Unmatched junction bases numbered 6, after V lost 1 base and J lost 1 base. This CDR3 contains 17 residues. The CDR3 coding sequence is TGTGCCAGCAGCTTAGGGGTGGGACAGGGGCTTAACTATGGCTACACCTTC. It codes for CASSLGVGQGLNYGYTF.

The V call is TRBV7-2, the J call TRBJ1-1; 7 bases match TRBD1. This CDR3 is 14 amino acids long. Trimming took 6 bases from V and 5 from J; bases not matched to a gene: 9. Germline-derived CDR1 and CDR2 are SGHTA and FQGNSA. Written as DNA, the CDR3 is TGTGCCAGCAGATATGGACAGGCTTTGACTGAAGCTTTCTTT. This codes for CASRYGQALTEAFF.

This chain links TRBV25-1 with TRBJ2-3, with D possibly TRBD2 on 5 matching bases. Trimming took off 6 bases at V and 5 bases at J, with 6 bases between the two ends. This CDR3 comprises 11 residues. Germline CDR1 and CDR2: MGHDK and SYGVNS. For the CDR3, the DNA is TGTGCCAGCAGACTAGAAGATACGCAGTATTTT. Amino acid sequence: CASRLEDTQYF.